Listed here is a single T cell receptor beta chain. Its specificity is not known. These data belong to a study of cytomegalovirus exposure and HLA in healthy donors. PCR amplification relied on 60 Vbeta primers (plus 13 Jbeta primers). TCRdb's copy holds only in-frame clones and misses some; the assay was immunoSEQ multiplex PCR. This sample has roughly 95,000 clones, with 80% to 90% found just once. Donors were nominally healthy when sampled, though unrecorded immune exposures were likely. CDR1 LNHDA and CDR2 SQIVND come from the germline V gene (reference sequence). The V gene lost 4 bases and the J gene lost 5 bases, with 17 bases spanning the gap. This CDR3 spans 15 amino acids. Points from the study as a whole: Apparent HLA restriction characterized most CMV-associated TCR beta chains in a later analysis. Later analysis identified a missense DCLRE1C variant that was linked to TCR beta V- and J-gene trimming.

The material sequenced was PBMCs. The clonotype comes from a man aged 25-45 years in good health and CMV-seropositive. This rearrangement joins TRBV19 to TRBJ1-1; D may be TRBD1 (6 bases). The CDR3 DNA reads as TGTGCCAGTAGTAAACCGGGACCGAGGGGGACTGAAGCTTTCTTT. Encoded protein: CASSKPGPRGTEAFF.